This T cell receptor beta chain was obtained from a study of synovial regulatory T cells in juvenile arthritis. Study-level findings and limits: CDR3 overlap with synovial Tregs was higher for iaTregs than other blood Tregs.

In regard to this clone: Its antigen is still unknown.

The CDR3 runs 12 residues. No DNA accompanies this entry. CDR1 SGHDT and CDR2 YYEEEE come from the germline V gene. The protocol was immunoSEQ multiplex PCR, while the TCRdb copy is restricted to in-frame clones and leaves out a portion. Across roughly 10,000 clones, the top ten clones capture about 0.9% of the sample. J is TRBJ1-2 and V is TRBV5-6. The clonotype originates from a donor under 30 with juvenile idiopathic arthritis. The sequenced material came from Treg cells from blood. Stated subset: remaining (HLA-DR-negative) circulating blood Treg cells. CDR3 residues: CASSPGPGSYTF.